This TCR beta chain was captured in a study of blood T cell repertoires in COVID-19. Under the authors' procedure: It was from reference gene primer amplification that nucleated cell counts were estimated. Repertoires were generated with immunoSEQ multiplex PCR, while TCRdb's copy carries only in-frame clones and drops some. That table supplies the V and J calls and clone size; D and trimming were determined from the DNA. Altogether tens of thousands of clones are present, over 65% being singletons, with the ten largest covering 12%. The CDR3 has 15 amino acids. The J segment lost 4 bases and the V segment lost 7 bases, leaving 12 bases of the junction unmatched. Germline assignment: CDR1 SGHVS and CDR2 FNYEAQ.

Material: peripheral blood. The chain links TRBV7-6 to TRBJ1-1, with 7 bases aligning to TRBD1. This sequence originates from a human donor in a cohort sampled during active COVID-19. This chain's CDR3 is CASTESPRGLTEAFF. CDR3 nucleotide sequence: TGTGCCAGCACCGAATCTCCAAGGGGGCTCACTGAAGCTTTCTTT.